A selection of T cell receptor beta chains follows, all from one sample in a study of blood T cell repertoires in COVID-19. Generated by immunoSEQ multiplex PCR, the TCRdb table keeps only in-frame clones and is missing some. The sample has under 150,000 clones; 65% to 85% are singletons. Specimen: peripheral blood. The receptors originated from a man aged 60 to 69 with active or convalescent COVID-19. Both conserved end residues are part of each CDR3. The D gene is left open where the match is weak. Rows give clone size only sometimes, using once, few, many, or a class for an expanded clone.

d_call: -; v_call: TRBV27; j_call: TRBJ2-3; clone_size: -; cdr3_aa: CASSLQASDTQYF; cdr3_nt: TGTGCCAGCAGTTTACAGGCCTCAGATACGCAGTATTTT
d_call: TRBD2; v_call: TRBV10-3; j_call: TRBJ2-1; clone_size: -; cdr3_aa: CAISGGLADEQFF; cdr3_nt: TGTGCCATCAGTGGGGGACTAGCGGACGAGCAGTTCTTC
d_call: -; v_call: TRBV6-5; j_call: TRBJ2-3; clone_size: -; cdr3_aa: CASSIKDTQYF; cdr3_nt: TGTGCCAGCAGTATTAAAGATACGCAGTATTTT
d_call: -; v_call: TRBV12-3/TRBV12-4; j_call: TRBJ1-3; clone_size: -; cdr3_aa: CASSFQGGNTIYF; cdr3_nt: TGTGCCAGCAGTTTTCAGGGGGGAAACACCATATATTTT
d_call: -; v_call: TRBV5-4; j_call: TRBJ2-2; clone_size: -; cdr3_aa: CASPDSYTGELFF; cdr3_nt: TGTGCCAGCCCTGACAGTTACACCGGGGAGCTGTTTTTT
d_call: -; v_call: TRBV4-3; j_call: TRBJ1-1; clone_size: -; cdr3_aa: CASSQDVRGGTEAFF; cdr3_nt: TGCGCCAGCAGCCAAGATGTCCGGGGTGGTACTGAAGCTTTCTTT
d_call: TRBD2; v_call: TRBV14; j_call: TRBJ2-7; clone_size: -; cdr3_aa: CASSLGTSGGRPYEQYF; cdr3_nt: TGTGCCAGCAGCCTCGGGACTAGCGGGGGTAGACCCTACGAGCAGTACTTC
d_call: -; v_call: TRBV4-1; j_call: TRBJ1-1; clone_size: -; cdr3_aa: CASSLGEDTEAFF; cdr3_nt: TGCGCCAGCAGCCTGGGGGAGGACACTGAAGCTTTCTTT
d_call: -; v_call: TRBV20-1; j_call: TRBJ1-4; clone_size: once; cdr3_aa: CSASDHIGEKLFF; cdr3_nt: TGCAGTGCTAGTGATCACATTGGTGAAAAACTGTTTTTT
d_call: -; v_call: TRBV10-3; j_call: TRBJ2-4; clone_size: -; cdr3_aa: CAISGGGLAKNIQYF; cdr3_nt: TGTGCCATCAGTGGTGGGGGCCTAGCCAAAAACATTCAGTACTTC
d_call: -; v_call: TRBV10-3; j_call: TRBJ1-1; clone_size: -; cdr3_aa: CAISDKRGDTEAFF; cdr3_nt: TGTGCCATCAGTGACAAGCGGGGGGATACTGAAGCTTTCTTT
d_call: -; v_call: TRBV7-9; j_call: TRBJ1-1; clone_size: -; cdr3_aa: CASSLDISANTEAFF; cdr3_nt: TGTGCCAGCAGCTTAGATATTAGTGCAAACACTGAAGCTTTCTTT
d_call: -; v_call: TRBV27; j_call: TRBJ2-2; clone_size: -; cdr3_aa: CASRGLARNTGELFF; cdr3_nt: TGTGCCAGCAGAGGGCTAGCGAGGAACACCGGGGAGCTGTTTTTT
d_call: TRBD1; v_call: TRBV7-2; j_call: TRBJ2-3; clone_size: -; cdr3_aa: CASSSTTGGEHFTDTQYF; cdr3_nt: TGTGCCAGCAGCTCAACGACAGGGGGCGAACACTTCACAGATACGCAGTATTTT
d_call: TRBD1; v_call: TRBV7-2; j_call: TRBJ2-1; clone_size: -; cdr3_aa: CASSLRQGNNEQFF; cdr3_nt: TGTGCCAGCAGCTTACGACAGGGTAACAATGAGCAGTTCTTC
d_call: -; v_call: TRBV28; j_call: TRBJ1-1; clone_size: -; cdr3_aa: CASSPPLLGTEAFF; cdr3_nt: TGTGCCAGCAGTCCTCCCCTGCTCGGGACTGAAGCTTTCTTT
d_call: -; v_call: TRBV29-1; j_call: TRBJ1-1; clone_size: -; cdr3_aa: CSVEGMRPDGWNTEAFF; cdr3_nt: TGCAGCGTTGAAGGTATGAGGCCAGACGGTTGGAACACTGAAGCTTTCTTT
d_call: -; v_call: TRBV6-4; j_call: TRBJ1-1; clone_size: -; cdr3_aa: CASRNRVFAEAFF; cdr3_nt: TGTGCCAGCAGGAACAGGGTTTTCGCTGAAGCTTTCTTT
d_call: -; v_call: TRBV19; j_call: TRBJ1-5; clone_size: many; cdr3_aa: CASSMMAFQPQHF; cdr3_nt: TGTGCCAGTAGTATGATGGCATTTCAGCCCCAGCATTTT
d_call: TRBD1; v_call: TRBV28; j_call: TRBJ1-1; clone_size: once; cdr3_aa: CASSGEGGSLYGAFF; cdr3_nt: TGTGCCAGCAGCGGGGAAGGGGGCAGCCTGTACGGAGCTTTCTTT
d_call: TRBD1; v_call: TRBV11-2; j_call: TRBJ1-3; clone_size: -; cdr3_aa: CASSSGAGQGRSGNTIYF; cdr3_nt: TGTGCCAGCAGTTCCGGGGCGGGACAGGGGCGCTCTGGAAACACCATATATTTT
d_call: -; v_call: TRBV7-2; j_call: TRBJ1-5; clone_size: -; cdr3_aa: CASSTGNGNQPQHF; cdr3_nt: TGTGCCAGCAGTACAGGGAACGGCAATCAGCCCCAGCATTTT
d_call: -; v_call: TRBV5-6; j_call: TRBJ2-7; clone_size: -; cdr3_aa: CASSLVAGKNYEQYF; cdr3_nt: TGTGCCAGCAGCTTGGTCGCAGGGAAGAACTACGAGCAGTACTTC
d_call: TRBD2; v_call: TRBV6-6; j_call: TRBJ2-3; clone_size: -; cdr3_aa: CASSPNRLAGESDTQYF; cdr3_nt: TGTGCCAGCAGTCCAAACCGACTAGCGGGAGAATCGGATACGCAGTATTTT
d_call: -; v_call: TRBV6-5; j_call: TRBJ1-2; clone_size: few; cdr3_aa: CASSPETGPYGYTF; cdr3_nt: TGTGCCAGTAGTCCCGAAACAGGGCCATATGGCTACACCTTC
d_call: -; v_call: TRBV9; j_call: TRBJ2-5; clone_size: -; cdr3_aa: CASSVGHQETQYF; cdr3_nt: TGTGCCAGCAGCGTAGGGCACCAAGAGACCCAGTACTTC
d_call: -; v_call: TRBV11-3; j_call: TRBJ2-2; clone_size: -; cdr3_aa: CASSSGSVTGELFF; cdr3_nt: TGTGCCAGCAGCTCCGGTTCGGTTACCGGGGAGCTGTTTTTT
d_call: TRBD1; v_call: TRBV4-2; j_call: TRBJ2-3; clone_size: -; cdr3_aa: CASGAGGEADTQYF; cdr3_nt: TGTGCCAGCGGGGCAGGGGGCGAGGCAGATACGCAGTATTTT
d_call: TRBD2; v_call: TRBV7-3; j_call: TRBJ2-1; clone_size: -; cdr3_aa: CASSLGLVVYNEQFF; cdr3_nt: TGTGCCAGCAGTTTGGGACTAGTGGTTTACAATGAGCAGTTCTTC
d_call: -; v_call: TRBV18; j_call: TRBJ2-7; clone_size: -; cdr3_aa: CASSSSAGGIDYEQYF; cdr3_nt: TGTGCCAGCTCATCCTCCGCGGGCGGTATAGATTACGAGCAGTACTTC
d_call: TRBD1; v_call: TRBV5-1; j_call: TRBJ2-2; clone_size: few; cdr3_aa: CASSPSGGHTGELFF; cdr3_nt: TGCGCCAGCAGCCCCTCAGGGGGCCATACCGGGGAGCTGTTTTTT
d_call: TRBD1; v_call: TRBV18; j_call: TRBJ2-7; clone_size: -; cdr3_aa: CASSKRGGDEQYF; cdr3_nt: TGTGCCAGCTCCAAGAGAGGGGGCGACGAGCAGTACTTC
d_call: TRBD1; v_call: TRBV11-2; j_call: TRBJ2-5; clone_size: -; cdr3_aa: CASSQRGNRGRIDLETQYF; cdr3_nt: TGTGCCAGCAGCCAACGGGGGAACAGGGGGCGTATAGACTTGGAGACCCAGTACTTC
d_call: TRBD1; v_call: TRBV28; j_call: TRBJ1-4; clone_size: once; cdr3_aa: CASSRSDRPEKLFF; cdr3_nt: TGTGCCAGCAGTCGTTCGGACAGGCCTGAAAAACTGTTTTTT
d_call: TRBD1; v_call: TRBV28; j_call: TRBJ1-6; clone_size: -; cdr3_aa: CASTHRDSHNSPLHF; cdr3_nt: TGTGCCAGCACACACCGGGACAGTCATAATTCACCCCTCCACTTT
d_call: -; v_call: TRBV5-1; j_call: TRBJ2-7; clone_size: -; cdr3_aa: CASSPGDYEQYF; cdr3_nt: TGCGCCAGCTCCCCCGGGGACTACGAGCAGTACTTC
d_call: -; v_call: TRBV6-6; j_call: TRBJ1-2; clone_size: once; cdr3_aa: CASSPPRGNYGYTF; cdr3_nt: TGTGCCAGCAGCCCCCCGAGAGGCAACTATGGCTACACCTTC
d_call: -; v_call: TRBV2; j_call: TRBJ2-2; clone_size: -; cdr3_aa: CASRQGWTGELFF; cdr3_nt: TGTGCCAGCAGGCAGGGATGGACCGGGGAGCTGTTTTTT
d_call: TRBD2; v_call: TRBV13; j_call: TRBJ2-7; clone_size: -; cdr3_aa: CASTAASGPYEQYF; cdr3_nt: TGTGCCAGCACCGCTGCTAGCGGACCCTACGAGCAGTACTTC
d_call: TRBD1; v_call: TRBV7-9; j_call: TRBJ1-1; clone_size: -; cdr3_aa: CASTQGSGTGENTEAFF; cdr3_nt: TGTGCCAGCACGCAGGGGAGTGGGACAGGGGAAAACACTGAAGCTTTCTTT
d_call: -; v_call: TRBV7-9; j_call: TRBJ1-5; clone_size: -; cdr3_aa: CASSLDSGGNQPQHF; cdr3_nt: TGTGCCAGCAGCTTAGATTCGGGGGGCAATCAGCCCCAGCATTTT
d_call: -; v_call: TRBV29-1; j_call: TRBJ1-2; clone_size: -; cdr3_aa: CSVDLQGRYGYTF; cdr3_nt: TGCAGCGTGGACCTACAGGGCCGCTATGGCTACACCTTC
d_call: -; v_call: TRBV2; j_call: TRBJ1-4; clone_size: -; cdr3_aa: CASNLQGPNEKLFF; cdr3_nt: TGTGCCAGCAATCTACAGGGCCCGAATGAAAAACTGTTTTTT